This T cell receptor (beta chain) was identified in a study of T cells after yellow fever vaccination. Study details: The SMART-Seq v4 Ultra Low Input method served to prepare the low-cell-number fractions.

Universal primer sites and UMIs were introduced during 5'RACE template-switching synthesis of TCR cDNA. Using its own MiXCR run on the 5' RACE reads, TCRdb lists one record per CDR3 protein. The sample contains a few hundred thousand distinct CDR3 sequences, around 5.2% of which appear only once. Trimming took off 0 bases at V and 10 bases at J, with 8 bases between the two ends. Germline loops: CDR1 SGHNT, CDR2 YYREEE (reference sequence). The CDR3 runs 12 residues. V usage is TRBV5-4 and J usage is TRBJ2-1; D gene uncertain. This clonotype was sampled from a man younger than 30 who received the YFV17D yellow fever vaccine. Sequencing used CD4+ T cells sorted from PBMCs, obtained on the day of the yellow fever booster vaccination. The CDR3 DNA is TGTGCCAGCAGCTTGGGCCAGAGCGAGCAGTTCTTC. Translated: CASSLGQSEQFF.